This T cell receptor beta chain was captured in a study of T cells in Graves' hyperthyroidism and ophthalmopathy (dated by TCRdb to between 2019 and 2020). For the study in its entirety: Peripheral blood was collected at initial diagnosis, before any treatment. According to the paper, TCR Vbeta CDR3 sequencing was carried out on some 130 peripheral blood samples, which came from 40 to 45 ophthalmopathy, 75 or so hyperthyroidism and about 17 progressor patients. A discovery cohort of about a hundred patients, 43 with Graves' ophthalmopathy and under 60 with stable Graves' hyperthyroidism, was used to find distinguishing TCR V-J signatures. An independent validation cohort of 18 to 20 hyperthyroidism patients and about 15 patients who later progressed to ophthalmopathy tested prospective prediction of ophthalmopathy. Once sampling was done, hyperthyroidism patients were given methimazole at a starting dose of 30 mg daily, whereas ophthalmopathy patients were given high-dose intravenous methylprednisolone. For training and testing, the roughly 100 patients in the discovery cohort were randomly divided in a 7:3 ratio. Thyroid tissue and blood T-cell repertoires from more than five Graves' hyperthyroidism patients were also compared in the study. What the study reported, not specific to this receptor: Sample size was not statistically predetermined, and blinding of investigators to group allocation was not performed. During validation, the model predicted progression to ophthalmopathy a median of approximately 7 months ahead of onset, with almost 71% sensitivity and roughly 75% specificity. A 13 V-J signature model separated ophthalmopathy from stable hyperthyroidism, with approximately 87% sensitivity and 81.08% specificity in cross-validation and 80%/75% in testing. Most expanded thyroid clonotypes (frequency above 0.001) were also detected in blood, a finding suggesting that blood repertoires may reflect thyroid immune responses.

Ophthalmopathy patients had moderately to severely active disease, with a Clinical Activity Score of 3 or more, a NOSPECS grade of 4 or more, and a disease duration of less than 3 months. Any patient with an uncontrolled infection, another autoimmune disease, pregnancy or lactation was excluded. Diagnoses were based on clinical symptoms, serum thyroxine and TRAb, thyroid ultrasound and orbital computed tomography. Ficoll-Paque density gradient centrifugation was used to isolate PBMCs from about 10 ml of fresh peripheral blood. Total RNA was extracted using Trizol reagent, and RNA quality was assessed on an Agilent 2100 Bioanalyzer. From the cysteine through the phenylalanine, the CDR3 covers 15 amino acids. Just the 45-base CDR3 DNA is kept, in frame starting at base 1. The germline V gene specifies SGHRS as CDR1 and YFSETQ as CDR2. At the junction V is shortened by 0 bases and J by 2 bases, with 11 bases in between.

This clonotype showed up just a few times. Its recognized antigen is unknown. One base away there is no much larger clone; base qualities are not given. TCR beta CDR3 regions were amplified from RNA transcripts. For the first round of RT-PCR on the TCR CDR3, the HTBI primer set was used together with the Qiagen OneStep RT-PCR kit. Libraries were constructed in a second round of multiplex PCR, after which size selection and purification were carried out. Libraries were sequenced paired-end with 100 bp reads on an Illumina HiSeq2000. In the authors' own workflow: Raw data were processed with SOAPnuke, discarding reads with adapters, uncalled bases, mean Phred below 15, or no exact constant-primer or identifier match. High-quality paired reads were merged using COPE v1.2.5, and each unique nucleotide sequence was defined as a clonotype. Clonotypes were aligned to IMGT TRBV, TRBD and TRBJ reference segments using MiTCR v1.1. Analysis was restricted to V-J combinations with a frequency above 0.0001, which covered roughly 99% of repertoires. The TCS score was defined as the ratio of F50 (clonal expansion) to E x V (chaos), calculated using BLOSUM62-based TCRdist between CDR3 peptides within each V-J. Welch's t-statistics and random forest reduced 450 to 600 V-J features to roughly 13, which were used in a naive Bayes classifier (R e1071). In TCRdb, the public reads were trimmed at Q25 with fastp and aligned with MiXCR, with productive beta chains retained. Here each entry gathers all rows of one CDR3 protein and keeps the most common genes and DNA. The V and J calls, along with clone size, are taken from TCRdb and not from the paper's own processing. The sample table contains nearly 600,000 distinct CDR3 sequences; only one count was recorded for approximately 14% of them. About 6.6% of the sample lies in the top ten.

Sequencing input: blood. The receptor was isolated from a woman aged 18-30 years with Graves' ophthalmopathy. The chain is encoded by TRBV5-1 joined to TRBJ1-1; the D segment could be TRBD1, given 5 matching bases. The CDR3 protein sequence reads: CASSLGFGANTEAFF. The DNA reads TGCGCCAGCAGCTTGGGTTTCGGGGCCAACACTGAAGCTTTCTTT.